This paragraph covers one T cell receptor (beta chain) sequence. Its antigen specificity is not known. The sample holds no much larger clone one base away, and base qualities are not on file. Including cysteine and phenylalanine, the CDR3 has 15 amino acids. The DNA shown is the 45-base CDR3, in frame from base 1. The germline V gene yields MDHEN for CDR1 and SYDVKM for CDR2. Ends trimmed: V by 4 bases, J by 7 bases; bases unmatched to a gene: 8. Each collaborating institution followed its own protocols to collect whole blood in K2EDTA tubes. For TCRbeta analysis, collaborators shipped samples as frozen whole blood, isolated PBMCs, or DNA extracted from either of those sample types. This entry belongs to a study of blood T cell repertoires in COVID-19 (dated by TCRdb to 2020 to 2022). In the study overall: The collaborator samples originated in the United States, Italy and Spain and spanned the acute and convalescent phases of COVID-19. The prospective study material was composed of cDNA or gDNA derived from T cells, B-cell-depleted T cells, or PBMCs. Deeply sampled blood TCRbeta repertoires from subjects exposed to, actively infected with, or recovered from COVID-19 were included in the dataset. The repertoires were released in a freely available public database meant as a resource for research on the immune response to SARS-CoV-2. The samples were drawn from the first 160 participants of the ongoing ImmuneRACE study and from under 1,500 subjects provided by 6 global collaborators. A de-identified subject ID, COVID-19 status, age in years and sex were almost always included in the sample metadata. HLA class I and class II types, where available, came from metadata supplied by the sample provider rather than from assay-based typing. Paper-wide results and their limitations: The amount of clinical and demographic metadata varied by source and participant and was provided uncurated.

The immunoSEQ Assay, a bias-controlled multiplex PCR, was used to amplify TCRbeta CDR3 regions from genomic DNA. As for how the authors treated the data: Within the assay, amplification of reference gene primers was used to estimate how many nucleated cells each sample contained. Sequence reads were collapsed and filtered to measure the absolute abundance of every unique TCRbeta CDR3 rearrangement. Productive Simpson clonality was computed per sample as the square root of Simpson's diversity index over productive rearrangements. TCRdb mirrors the immuneACCESS table, restricted to in-frame sequences. Some clones are absent from its copies; in checked studies, under half trace to an unresolved V gene, and the reason for the others is unknown. For V, J and clone size, that table is used; D and trimming come from the DNA. For this sample the table gives approximately 150,000 clones, of which roughly three quarters were detected only once. The ten largest clonotypes hold less than 4.5% of the sample.

Sequences were obtained from peripheral blood. Recombination linked TRBV28 to TRBJ2-7, and 12 junction bases match TRBD1. This clonotype originated in a man aged 55-75 years with acute or convalescent COVID-19. The sequenced DNA is TGTGCCAGCAGTTCACCGGGACAGGGGGCGCGTGAGCAGTACTTC. Protein translation: CASSSPGQGAREQYF.